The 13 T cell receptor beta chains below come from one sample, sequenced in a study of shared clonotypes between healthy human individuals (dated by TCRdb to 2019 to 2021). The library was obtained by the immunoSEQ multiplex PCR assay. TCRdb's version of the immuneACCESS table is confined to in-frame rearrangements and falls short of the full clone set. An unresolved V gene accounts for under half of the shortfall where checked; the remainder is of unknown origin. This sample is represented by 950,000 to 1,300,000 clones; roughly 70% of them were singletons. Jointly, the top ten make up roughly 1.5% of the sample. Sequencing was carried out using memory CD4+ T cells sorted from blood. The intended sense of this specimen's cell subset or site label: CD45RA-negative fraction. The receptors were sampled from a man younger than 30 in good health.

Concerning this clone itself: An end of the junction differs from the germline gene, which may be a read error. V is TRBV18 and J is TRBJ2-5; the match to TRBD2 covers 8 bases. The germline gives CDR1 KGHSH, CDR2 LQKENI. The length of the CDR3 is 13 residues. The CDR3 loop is CASSPGTREAQYF. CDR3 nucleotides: TGTGCCAGCTCACCAGGGACTAGAGAGGCCCAGTACTTC.

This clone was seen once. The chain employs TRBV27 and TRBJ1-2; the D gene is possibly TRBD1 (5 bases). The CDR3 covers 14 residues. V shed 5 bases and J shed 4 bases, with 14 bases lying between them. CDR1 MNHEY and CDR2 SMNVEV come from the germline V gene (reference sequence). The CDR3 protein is CASSLTGTGYGYTF. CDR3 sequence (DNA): TGTGCCAGCAGTCTTACCGGGACTGGCTATGGCTACACCTTC.

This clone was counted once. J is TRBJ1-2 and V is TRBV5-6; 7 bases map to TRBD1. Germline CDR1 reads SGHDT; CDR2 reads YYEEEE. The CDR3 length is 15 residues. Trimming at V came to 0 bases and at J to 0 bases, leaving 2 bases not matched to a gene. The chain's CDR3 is CASSLGDSTNYGYTF. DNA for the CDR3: TGTGCCAGCAGCTTGGGGGACAGCACTAACTATGGCTACACCTTC. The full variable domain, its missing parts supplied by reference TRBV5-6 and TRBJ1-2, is DAGVTQSPTHLIKTRGQQVTLRCSPKSGHDTVSWYQQALGQGPQFIFQYYEEEERQRGNFPDRFSGHQFPNYSSELNVNALLLGDSALYLCASSLGDSTNYGYTFGSGTRLTVV.

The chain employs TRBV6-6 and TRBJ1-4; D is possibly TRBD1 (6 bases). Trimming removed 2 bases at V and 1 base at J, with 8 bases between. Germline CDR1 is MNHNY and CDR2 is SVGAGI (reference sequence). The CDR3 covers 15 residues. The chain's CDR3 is CASSYLGGTNEKLFF. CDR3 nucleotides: TGTGCCAGCAGTTACCTAGGGGGAACTAATGAAAAACTGTTTTTT.

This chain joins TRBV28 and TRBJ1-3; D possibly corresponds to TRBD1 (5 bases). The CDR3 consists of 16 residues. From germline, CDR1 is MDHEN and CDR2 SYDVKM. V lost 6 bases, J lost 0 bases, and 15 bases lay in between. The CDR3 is CASRTPGGSSGNTIYF. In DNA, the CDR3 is TGTGCCAGCAGGACCCCTGGGGGGAGCTCTGGAAACACCATATATTTT.

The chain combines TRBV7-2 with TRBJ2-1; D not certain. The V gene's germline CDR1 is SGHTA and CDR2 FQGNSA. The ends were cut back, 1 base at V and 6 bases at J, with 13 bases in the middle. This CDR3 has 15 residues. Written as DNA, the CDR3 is TGTGCCAGCAGCTTAGTCCAGGATCTAAGCAATGAGCAGTTCTTC. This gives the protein CASSLVQDLSNEQFF. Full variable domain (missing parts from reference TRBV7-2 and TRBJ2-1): GAGVSQSPSNKVTEKGKDVELRCDPISGHTALYWYRQSLGQGLEFLIYFQGNSAPDKSGLPSDRFSAERTGGSVSTLTIQRTQQEDSAVYLCASSLVQDLSNEQFFGPGTRLTVL.

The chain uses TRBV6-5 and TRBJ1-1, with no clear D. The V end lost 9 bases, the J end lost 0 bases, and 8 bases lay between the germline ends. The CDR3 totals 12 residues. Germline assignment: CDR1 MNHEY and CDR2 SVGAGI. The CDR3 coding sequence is TGTGCCAGTCTTACCGTGAACACTGAAGCTTTCTTT. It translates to CASLTVNTEAFF.

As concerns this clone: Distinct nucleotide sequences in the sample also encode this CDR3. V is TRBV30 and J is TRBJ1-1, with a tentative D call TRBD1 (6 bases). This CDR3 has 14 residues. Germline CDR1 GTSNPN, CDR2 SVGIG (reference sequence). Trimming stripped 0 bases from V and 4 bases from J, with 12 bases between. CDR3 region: CAWSVLQGGTEAFF. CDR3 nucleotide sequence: TGTGCCTGGAGTGTATTACAGGGAGGCACTGAAGCTTTCTTT.

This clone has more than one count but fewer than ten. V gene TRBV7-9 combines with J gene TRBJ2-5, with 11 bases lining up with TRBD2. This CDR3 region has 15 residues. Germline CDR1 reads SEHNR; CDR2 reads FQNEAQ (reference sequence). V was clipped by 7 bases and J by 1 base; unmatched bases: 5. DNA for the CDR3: TGTGCCAGCACCATAGCGGGGGGGGGCCAAGAGACCCAGTACTTC. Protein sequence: CASTIAGGGQETQYF.

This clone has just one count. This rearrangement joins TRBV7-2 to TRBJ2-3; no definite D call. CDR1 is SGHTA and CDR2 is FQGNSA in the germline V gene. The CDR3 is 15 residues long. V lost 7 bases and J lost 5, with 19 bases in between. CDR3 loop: CASTESGLPGDTQYF. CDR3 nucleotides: TGTGCCAGCACCGAATCCGGTCTCCCGGGAGATACGCAGTATTTT.

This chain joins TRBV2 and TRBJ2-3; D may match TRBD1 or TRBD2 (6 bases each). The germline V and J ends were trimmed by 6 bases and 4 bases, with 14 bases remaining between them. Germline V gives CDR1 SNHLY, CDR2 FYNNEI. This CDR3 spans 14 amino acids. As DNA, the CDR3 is TGTGCCAGCAGCGTTGATGGGGGGCCAGATACGCAGTATTTT. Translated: CASSVDGGPDTQYF.

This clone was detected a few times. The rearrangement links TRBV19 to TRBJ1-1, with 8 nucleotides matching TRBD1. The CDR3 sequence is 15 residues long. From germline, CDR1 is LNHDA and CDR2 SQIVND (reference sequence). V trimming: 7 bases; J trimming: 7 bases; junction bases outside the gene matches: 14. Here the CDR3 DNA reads TGTGCCAGTACTTCGCAGGGGGCGATTTGGGGTGAAGCTTTCTTT. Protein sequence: CASTSQGAIWGEAFF.

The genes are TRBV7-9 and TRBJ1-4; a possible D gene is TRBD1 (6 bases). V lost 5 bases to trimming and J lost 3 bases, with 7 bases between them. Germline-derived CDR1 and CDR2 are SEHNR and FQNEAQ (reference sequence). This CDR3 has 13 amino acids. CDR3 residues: CASSRTANEKLFF. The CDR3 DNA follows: TGTGCCAGCAGCAGGACAGCTAATGAAAAACTGTTTTTT.